This T cell receptor beta chain was obtained from a study of blood T cell repertoires in COVID-19. At the level of the study: T cells, B-cell-depleted T cells, or PBMCs provided the cDNA or gDNA that served as material.

V dropped 5 bases and J dropped 7; count of bases not matched to a gene: 6. CDR3 size: 15 residues. Germline CDR1 and CDR2: MNHEY and SVGAGI. TCRdb's copy holds only in-frame clones and misses some; the assay was immunoSEQ multiplex PCR. The table shows 290,000 or so clones, with 90% occurring only once. This chain joins TRBV6-5 and TRBJ1-6, with 9 bases matching TRBD1. Input material: PBMCs or T cells enriched from blood (not recorded which). This clonotype was sampled from a young woman with acute COVID-19. The CDR3 reads CASSPTGTGNSPLHF. DNA for the CDR3: TGTGCCAGCAGTCCTACCGGGACAGGGAATTCACCCCTCCACTTT.